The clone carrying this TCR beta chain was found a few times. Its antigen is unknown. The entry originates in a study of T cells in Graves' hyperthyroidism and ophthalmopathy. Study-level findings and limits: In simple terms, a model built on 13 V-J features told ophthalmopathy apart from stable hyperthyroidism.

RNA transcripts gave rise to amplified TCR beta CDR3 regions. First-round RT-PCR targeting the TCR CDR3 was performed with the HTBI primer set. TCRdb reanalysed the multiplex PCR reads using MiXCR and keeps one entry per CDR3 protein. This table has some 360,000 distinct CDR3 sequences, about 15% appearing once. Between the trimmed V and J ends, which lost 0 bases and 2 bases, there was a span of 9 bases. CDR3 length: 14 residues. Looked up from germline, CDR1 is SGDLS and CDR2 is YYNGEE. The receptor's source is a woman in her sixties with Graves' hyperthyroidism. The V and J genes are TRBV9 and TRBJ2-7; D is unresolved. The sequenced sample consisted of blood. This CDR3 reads CASSVDLGAYEQYF. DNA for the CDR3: TGTGCCAGCAGCGTAGACCTCGGAGCCTACGAGCAGTACTTC.